This T cell receptor (beta chain) emerged from a study of blood T cell repertoires in COVID-19. The wider study: The samples span acute and convalescent COVID-19 from the United States, Italy and Spain. In each case, the material was cDNA or gDNA derived from T cells, B-cell-depleted T cells, or PBMCs.

Source study methods: Reference gene primer amplification in the assay estimated nucleated cell counts. Profiled with immunoSEQ multiplex PCR; TCRdb holds only in-frame clones, not every one. V, J and clone size are those of that table, while D and trimming were read from the DNA. The sample shows about 190,000 clones, under 90% of them seen only once. Germline V gene sequence: CDR1 SNHLY, CDR2 FYNNEI. Germline trimming cut 6 bases from V and 7 bases from J; bases unmatched to any gene: 5. CDR3 length: 14 residues. This rearrangement joins TRBV2 to TRBJ1-6; 8 bases match TRBD1. The sample was peripheral blood. The clonotype comes from a human donor in a cohort sampled during active COVID-19. CDR3 sequence: CASSRTGLNSPLHF. The CDR3 coding sequence is TGTGCCAGCAGCAGGACAGGGTTAAATTCACCCCTCCACTTT. Full variable domain (rest looked up from reference TRBV2 and TRBJ1-6): EPEVTQTPSHQVTQMGQEVILRCVPISNHLYFYWYRQILGQKVEFLVSFYNNEISEKSEIFDDQFSVERPDGSNFTLKIRSTKLEDSAMYFCASSRTGLNSPLHFGNGTRLTVT.